Below are 30 T cell receptor beta chains sequenced from a single sample in a study of blood T cell repertoires in COVID-19. Produced via immunoSEQ multiplex PCR; TCRdb's table is partial and in-frame only. The table records about 520,000 clones, approximately 83% of them present only once. The sequencing input was peripheral blood. The receptors were gathered from a human donor in a cohort sampled during active COVID-19.

The gene calls are TRBV6-2 or TRBV6-3 and TRBJ2-7, with TRBD1 matching over 9 bases. The CDR3 extends over 15 amino acids. Germline V gives CDR1 MNHEY, CDR2 SVGEGT. J was trimmed by 6 bases and V by 0 bases; bases with no gene match: 6. CDR3 coding DNA: TGTGCCAGCAGTTACTCTTGGGGACAGGGCCTCGAGCAGTACTTC. Protein: CASSYSWGQGLEQYF.

This chain links TRBV12-3 or TRBV12-4 with TRBJ1-4; D may be TRBD1 (5 bases). With 4 bases removed from V and 7 bases from J, the gap between germline ends came to 7 bases. The CDR3 runs to 12 residues. CDR3 nucleotide sequence: TGTGCCAGCAGTTATAGGGGTGAAAAACTGTTTTTT. It yields the protein CASSYRGEKLFF.

CDR3 loop: CASSAGVDADTQYF. In DNA, the CDR3 is TGCGCCAGCTCAGCGGGAGTTGACGCAGATACGCAGTATTTT. The chain combines TRBV5-1 with TRBJ2-3; 8 bases align to TRBD2. CDR1 is SGHRS, CDR2 YFSETQ, per germline. The CDR3 loop spans 14 amino acids. Trimming removed 7 bases from V and 4 bases from J; junction bases left unmatched: 8.

This clone turned up a few times. This chain links TRBV5-6 with TRBJ2-1; tentatively, D is TRBD2 (5 bases). Trimming shortened V by 1 base and J by 8 bases, and 7 bases separated the two germline ends. Germline V gene data show CDR1 as SGHDT and CDR2 as YYEEEE. CDR3 length equals 12 residues. CDR3 loop: CASSLTGDEQFF. The CDR3 bases are TGTGCCAGCAGCTTGACCGGGGATGAGCAGTTCTTC.

This clone was seen a few times. The chain uses TRBV9 and TRBJ1-4; the D gene is possibly TRBD1 (5 bases). Germline CDR1 is SGDLS and CDR2 is YYNGEE. The V and J ends lost 4 bases and 8 bases respectively, with 15 bases between them. The CDR3 is 14 amino acids. The DNA for the CDR3 is TGTGCCAGCAGCCCGTCTCGTCGGGGGGAAAAACTGTTTTTT. It yields the protein CASSPSRRGEKLFF. The whole variable domain, filled in from reference TRBV9 and TRBJ1-4, reads DSGVTQTPKHLITATGQRVTLRCSPRSGDLSVYWYQQSLDQGLQFLIQYYNGEERAKGNILERFSAQQFPDLHSELNLSSLELGDSALYFCASSPSRRGEKLFFGSGTQLSVL.

The chain is built from TRBV30 and TRBJ2-7; 10 nucleotides match TRBD2. Germline CDR1 is GTSNPN and CDR2 is SVGIG (reference sequence). With 2 bases clipped from V and 5 bases from J, the junction kept 3 bases outside the gene matches. The CDR3 is 13 residues long. CDR3 DNA: TGTGCCTGGAGTCTTCTAGCGGGAGACGAGCAGTACTTC. Translation gives CAWSLLAGDEQYF.

As for this clone: Other DNA sequences of this sample code for an identical CDR3. The V call is TRBV28, the J call TRBJ1-3; TRBD1 aligns across 10 bases. Germline loops: CDR1 MDHEN, CDR2 SYDVKM. This CDR3 has 15 residues. The trim removed 5 bases at V and 2 bases at J, leaving 3 bases unmatched. CDR3 sequence: CASSSDRGPGNTIYF. The CDR3 DNA reads TGTGCCAGCAGTAGTGACAGGGGGCCTGGAAACACCATATATTTT.

This clone was found a few times. This chain uses TRBV5-8 with TRBJ2-3, with 7 bases aligning to TRBD2. Germline lookup yields CDR1 SGHTS and CDR2 YDEGEE. V trimming: 4 bases; J trimming: 2 bases; junction bases outside the gene matches: 7. The CDR3 totals 15 residues. CDR3 DNA: TGTGCCAGCAGCGCCGGGGGGAGACCCACAGATACGCAGTATTTT. Its protein product is CASSAGGRPTDTQYF. The whole variable domain, remainder taken from reference TRBV5-8 and TRBJ2-3, is EAGVTQSPTHLIKTRGQQATLRCSPISGHTSVYWYQQALGLGLQFLLWYDEGEERNRGNFPPRFSGRQFPNYSSELNVNALELEDSALYLCASSAGGRPTDTQYFGPGTRLTVL.

The chain employs TRBV2 and TRBJ2-2, with no clear D. This CDR3 spans 12 amino acids. V was shortened by 5 bases and J by 3 bases, with 4 bases between the two germline ends. Germline CDR1 and CDR2: SNHLY and FYNNEI. CDR3 residues: CASSSDTGELFF. In DNA form, the CDR3 reads TGTGCCAGCAGTTCGGACACCGGGGAGCTGTTTTTT.

The rearrangement uses TRBV15 and TRBJ2-3; 10 bases are a match to TRBD1. Unmatched junction bases numbered 2, after V lost 2 bases and J lost 3 bases. Germline V lookup: CDR1 LNHNV, CDR2 YYDKDF (reference sequence). This CDR3 contains 15 residues. The CDR3 spells CATSRSDRGTDTQYF. CDR3 in DNA: TGTGCCACCAGCAGATCGGACAGGGGGACAGATACGCAGTATTTT.

This sequence joins TRBV24-1 and TRBJ2-1, with TRBD1 matching 7 bases. The CDR3 contains 15 residues. The germline gives CDR1 KGHDR, CDR2 SFDVKD. V lost 3 bases and J lost 1; bases outside the gene matches: 2. The CDR3, as DNA: TGTGCCACCAGTGATCCCAGGGGGTCCTACAATGAGCAGTTCTTC. Its protein is CATSDPRGSYNEQFF.

This clone was counted a single time. The rearrangement uses TRBV5-1 and TRBJ1-1; the D is unclear. Trimming stripped 7 bases from V and 0 bases from J, with 10 bases between. This CDR3 spans 13 amino acids. CDR1 and CDR2 from the germline V gene are SGHRS and YFSETQ. For the CDR3, the DNA is TGCGCCAGCTGCCTAATCTTGAACACTGAAGCTTTCTTT. Protein sequence: CASCLILNTEAFF.

The chain combines TRBV9 with TRBJ2-6; D may be TRBD1 (6 bases). Germline V gene sequence: CDR1 SGDLS, CDR2 YYNGEE. CDR3 size: 18 residues. Trimming removed 1 base at V and 4 bases at J, with 18 bases between. CDR3 nucleotides: TGTGCCAGCAGCGTATGGGGGACACCTCTGTCCGGGGCCAACGTCCTGACTTTC. This gives the protein CASSVWGTPLSGANVLTF.

The CDR3 loop reads CASSYIPSGNTIYF. The CDR3 DNA reads as TGTGCCAGCAGTTACATTCCTTCTGGAAACACCATATATTTT. This rearrangement joins TRBV6-6 to TRBJ1-3; no reliable D call. Trimming stripped 2 bases from V and 1 base from J, with 6 bases between. Germline values: CDR1 MNHNY, CDR2 SVGAGI (reference sequence). There are 14 residues in the CDR3.

This clone was observed once. J is TRBJ2-5 and V is TRBV18, with 8 positions matching TRBD1. There are 16 residues in the CDR3. Germline lookup yields CDR1 KGHSH and CDR2 LQKENI. Unmatched junction bases numbered 10, after V lost 4 bases and J lost 3 bases. The CDR3 region has the DNA TGTGCCAGCTCACTTTTTACAGGGGGAGAAAAAGAGACCCAGTACTTC. Protein product: CASSLFTGGEKETQYF.

A note on this clone: One junction end does not reproduce the germline sequence, and a read error may be involved. V gene TRBV29-1 combines with J gene TRBJ1-2; D call uncertain. The CDR3 spans 11 residues. CDR1 and CDR2 from the germline V gene are SQVTM and ANQGSEA. The CDR3 here is CSAEHNYGYTF. The CDR3 DNA follows: TGCAGCGCTGAACATAACTATGGCTACACCTTC.

The chain joins TRBV28 to TRBJ1-2, with 7 bases lining up with TRBD1. CDR3 length: 15 residues. Germline lookup yields CDR1 MDHEN and CDR2 SYDVKM. The ends lost 5 bases at V and 8 bases at J; junction bases unmatched: 14. As DNA, the CDR3 is TGTGCCAGCAGTCCCCCCCCAGGGGGTGCGGGCGGCTACACCTTC. Translation: CASSPPPGGAGGYTF.

The genes are TRBV3-1 (or the pseudogene TRBV3-2) and TRBJ2-5; TRBD1 agrees at 7 bases. Trimming took 4 bases from V and 4 from J; bases not matched to a gene: 9. The CDR3 runs 15 residues. The germline V gene has CDR1 LGHDT and CDR2 YNNKEL (reference sequence). The CDR3 is CASSPFRGSGETQYF. Written as DNA, the CDR3 is TGTGCCAGCAGCCCTTTCAGGGGGTCTGGAGAGACCCAGTACTTC.

The genes are TRBV9 and TRBJ2-7; 7 nucleotides line up with TRBD1. V was pared by 2 bases and J by 6 bases, with 11 bases of the junction left unmatched. The length of the CDR3 is 15 residues. In germline, CDR1 is SGDLS, CDR2 YYNGEE. The CDR3 spells CASSVRDSDFGEQYF. CDR3 nucleotide sequence: TGTGCCAGCAGCGTCCGGGACAGCGATTTCGGCGAGCAGTACTTC.

This clone was detected a few times. The chain carries TRBV4-2 and TRBJ2-7; maybe TRBD1 (6 bases). V shed 0 bases and J shed 0 bases, with 15 bases lying between them. From germline, CDR1 is LGHNA and CDR2 YNFKEQ. The CDR3 sequence is 17 residues long. The DNA for the CDR3 is TGTGCCAGCAGCCAAGATCGGACAGAGTATGACTCCTACGAGCAGTACTTC. This gives the protein CASSQDRTEYDSYEQYF.

The rearrangement joins TRBV5-4 to TRBJ2-7; TRBD2 agrees at 8 bases. V lost 5 bases and J lost 2; bases outside the gene matches: 15. From germline, CDR1 is SGHNT and CDR2 YYREEE (reference sequence). The CDR3 contains 17 residues. DNA for the CDR3: TGTGCCAGCAGTCCCGGGGTAGCGGGAACTTTACCCTACGAGCAGTACTTC. Translating it yields CASSPGVAGTLPYEQYF. Combining the CDR3 with reference TRBV5-4 and TRBJ2-7 gives the whole variable domain ETGVTQSPTHLIKTRGQQVTLRCSSQSGHNTVSWYQQALGQGPQFIFQYYREEENGRGNFPPRFSGLQFPNYSSELNVNALELDDSALYLCASSPGVAGTLPYEQYFGPGTRLTVT.

The chain's CDR3 is CASSLPGQVDGYTF. As DNA, the CDR3 is TGTGCCAGCAGCTTGCCAGGGCAGGTAGATGGCTACACCTTC. The V and J genes are TRBV5-4 and TRBJ1-2; TRBD1 might be the D (5 bases). Trimming removed 1 base at V and 6 bases at J, with 13 bases between. Germline lookup yields CDR1 SGHNT and CDR2 YYREEE (reference sequence). The CDR3 loop spans 14 amino acids.

This clone was counted only a few times. The chain uses TRBV6-5 and TRBJ1-1, with 7 bases lining up with TRBD1. The J segment lost 7 bases and the V segment lost 6 bases, leaving 8 bases of the junction unmatched. The CDR3 extends over 13 amino acids. Germline V lookup: CDR1 MNHEY, CDR2 SVGAGI. As DNA, the CDR3 is TGTGCCAGCAGACAGACAGGGTCGGGTGAAGCTTTCTTT. Translation gives CASRQTGSGEAFF.

The rearrangement uses TRBV7-2 and TRBJ2-3; TRBD2 agrees at 10 bases. Looked up from germline, CDR1 is SGHTA and CDR2 is FQGNSA. The CDR3 is 16 residues long. The trim removed 3 bases at V and 0 bases at J, leaving 3 bases unmatched. CDR3 nucleotides: TGTGCCAGCAGCTTCGGACTAGCGGCAAGCACAGATACGCAGTATTTT. Translated, it gives CASSFGLAASTDTQYF.

The chain links TRBV12-3 or TRBV12-4 to TRBJ2-1, with D perhaps TRBD2 (6 bases). The CDR3 spans 12 residues. Trimming cost V 6 bases and J 9 bases, with 12 bases left between them. This CDR3 is CASRPGVGEQFF. The CDR3 DNA reads TGTGCCAGCAGGCCGGGGGTAGGTGAGCAGTTCTTC.

The gene calls are TRBV21-1 and TRBJ2-3; the D call TRBD1 from the table was never checked on the DNA. TRBV21-1 is assigned pseudogene status. This CDR3 has 12 amino acids. The CDR3: CASTTDRVQQYF. CDR3 DNA: TGTGCCAGCACAACCGACAGGGTTCAGCAGTATTTT.

The chain has TRBV6-5 and TRBJ1-1; D possibly corresponds to TRBD1 (5 bases). The CDR3 totals 15 residues. V lost 2 bases and J 8 bases, leaving 18 bases between the germline ends. Germline V gene lookup returns CDR1 MNHEY and CDR2 SVGAGI. The CDR3 coding sequence is TGTGCCAGCAGTTACCACCGGGGGGGGAAGACGGAAGCTTTCTTT. Its translation: CASSYHRGGKTEAFF.

The DNA of the CDR3 is TGTGCCAACGGACAGGGGGCCTCCTACGAGCAGTACTTC. The encoded protein is CANGQGASYEQYF. The chain couples TRBV10-3 to TRBJ2-7, with 11 bases identical to TRBD1. The V and J ends lost 10 bases and 0 bases, in that order; junction bases with no gene match: 2. CDR3 length: 13 residues. CDR1 is ENHRY, CDR2 SYGVKD, per germline.

As regards this clone: This same CDR3 is encoded by further DNA sequences in the sample. The chain links TRBV2 to TRBJ2-3, with 10 bases aligning to TRBD2. In germline, CDR1 is SNHLY, CDR2 FYNNEI. CDR3 length: 15 residues. After removal of 6 bases from V and 0 bases from J, the junction contained 3 bases not matched to a gene. The CDR3 bases are TGTGCCAGCAGGATAGCGGGAGGTAGCACAGATACGCAGTATTTT. Protein product: CASRIAGGSTDTQYF. Supplemented by reference TRBV2 and TRBJ2-3, the full variable domain reads EPEVTQTPSHQVTQMGQEVILRCVPISNHLYFYWYRQILGQKVEFLVSFYNNEISEKSEIFDDQFSVERPDGSNFTLKIRSTKLEDSAMYFCASRIAGGSTDTQYFGPGTRLTVL.

The CDR3 region has the DNA TGTGCCAGCAGCTTAGAGGGGGCCTCACCCCTCCACTTT. Protein: CASSLEGASPLHF. V gene TRBV7-3 combines with J gene TRBJ1-6, with 7 bases identical to TRBD1. Looked up from germline, CDR1 is SGHTA and CDR2 is FQGTGA. The CDR3 contains 13 residues. Losses at the gene ends were 2 bases for V and 10 bases for J; bases not matched to a gene: 2.